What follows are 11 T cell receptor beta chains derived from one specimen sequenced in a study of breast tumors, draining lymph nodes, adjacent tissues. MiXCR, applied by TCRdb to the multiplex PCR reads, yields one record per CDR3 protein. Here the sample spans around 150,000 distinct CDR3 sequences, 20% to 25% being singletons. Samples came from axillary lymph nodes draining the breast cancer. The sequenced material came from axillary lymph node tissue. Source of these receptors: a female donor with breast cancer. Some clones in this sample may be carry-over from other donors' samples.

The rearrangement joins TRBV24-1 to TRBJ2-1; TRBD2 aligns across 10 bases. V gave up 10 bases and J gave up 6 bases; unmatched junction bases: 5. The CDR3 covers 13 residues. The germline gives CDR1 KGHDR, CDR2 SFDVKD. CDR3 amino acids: CATASGRLNEQFF. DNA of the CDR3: TGTGCCACTGCTAGCGGGAGACTCAATGAGCAGTTCTTC.

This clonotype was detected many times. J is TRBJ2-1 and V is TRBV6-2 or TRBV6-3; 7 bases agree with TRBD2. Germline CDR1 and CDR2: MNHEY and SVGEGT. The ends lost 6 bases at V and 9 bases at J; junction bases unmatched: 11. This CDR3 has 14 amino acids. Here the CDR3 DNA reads TGTGCCAGCAGGGCGGCGGGAGCCCATTTTGAGCAGTTCTTC. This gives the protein CASRAAGAHFEQFF.

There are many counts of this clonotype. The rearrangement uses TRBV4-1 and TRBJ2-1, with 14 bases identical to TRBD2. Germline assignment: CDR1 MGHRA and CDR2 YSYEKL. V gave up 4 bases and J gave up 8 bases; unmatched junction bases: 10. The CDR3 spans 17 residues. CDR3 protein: CASSPRLAGGPTDEQFF. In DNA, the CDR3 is TGCGCCAGCAGCCCTCGACTAGCGGGAGGGCCGACCGATGAGCAGTTCTTC.

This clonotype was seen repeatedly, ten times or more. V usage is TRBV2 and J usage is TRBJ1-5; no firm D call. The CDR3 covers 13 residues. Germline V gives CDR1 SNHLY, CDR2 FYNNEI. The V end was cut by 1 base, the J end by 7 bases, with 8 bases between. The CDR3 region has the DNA TGTGCCAGCAGTGAAGAGCAAGACCAGCCCCAGCATTTT. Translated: CASSEEQDQPQHF.

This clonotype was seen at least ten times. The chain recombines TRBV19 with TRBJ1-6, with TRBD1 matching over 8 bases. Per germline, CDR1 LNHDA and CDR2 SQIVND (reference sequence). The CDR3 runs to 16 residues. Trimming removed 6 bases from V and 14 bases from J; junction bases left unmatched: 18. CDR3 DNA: TGTGCCAGTAGCCCGGCCGGGACAGGTCCTCTTAAGGCCCTCCACTTT. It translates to CASSPAGTGPLKALHF.

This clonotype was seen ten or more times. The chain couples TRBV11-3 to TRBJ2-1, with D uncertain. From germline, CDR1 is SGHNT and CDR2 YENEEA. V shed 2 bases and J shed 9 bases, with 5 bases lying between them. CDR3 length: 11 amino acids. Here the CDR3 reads CASSLKGEQFF. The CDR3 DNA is TGTGCCAGCAGCTTAAAGGGTGAGCAGTTCTTC.

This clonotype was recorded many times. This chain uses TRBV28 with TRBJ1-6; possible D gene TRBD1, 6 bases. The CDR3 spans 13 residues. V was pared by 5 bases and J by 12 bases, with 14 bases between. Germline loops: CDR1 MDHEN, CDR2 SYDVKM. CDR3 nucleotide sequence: TGTGCCAGCAGTGCGGACAGTGCCGAACCCCTCCACTTT. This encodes CASSADSAEPLHF.

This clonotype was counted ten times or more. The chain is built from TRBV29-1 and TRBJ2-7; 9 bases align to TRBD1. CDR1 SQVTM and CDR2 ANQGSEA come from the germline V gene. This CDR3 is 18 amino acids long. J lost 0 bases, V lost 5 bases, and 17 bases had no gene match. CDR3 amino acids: CSVPVTGGEATRSYEQYF. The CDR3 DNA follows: TGCAGCGTTCCCGTTACAGGGGGCGAAGCTACGCGCTCCTACGAGCAGTACTTC.

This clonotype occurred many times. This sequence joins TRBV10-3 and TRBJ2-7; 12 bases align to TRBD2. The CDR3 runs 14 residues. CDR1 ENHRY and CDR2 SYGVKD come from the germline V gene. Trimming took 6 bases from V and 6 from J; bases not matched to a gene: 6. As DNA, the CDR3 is TGTGCCATCAGGATGACTAGCGGGAGTGTCGAGCAGTACTTC. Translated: CAIRMTSGSVEQYF.

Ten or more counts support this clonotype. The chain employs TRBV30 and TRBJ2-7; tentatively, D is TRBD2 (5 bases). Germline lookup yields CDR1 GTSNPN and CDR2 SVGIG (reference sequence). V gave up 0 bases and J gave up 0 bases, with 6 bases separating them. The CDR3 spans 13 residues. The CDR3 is CAWSVTSSYEQYF. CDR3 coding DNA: TGTGCCTGGAGTGTCACTAGCTCCTACGAGCAGTACTTC.

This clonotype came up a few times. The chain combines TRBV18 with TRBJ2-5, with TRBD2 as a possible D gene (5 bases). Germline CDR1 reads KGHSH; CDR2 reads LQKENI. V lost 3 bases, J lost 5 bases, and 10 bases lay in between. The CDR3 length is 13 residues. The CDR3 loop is CASSPTTGETQYF. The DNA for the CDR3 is TGTGCCAGCTCACCTACAACGGGGGAGACCCAGTACTTC.